The 11 T cell receptor beta chains below were found in one sample sequenced in a study of T cell responses to AZD1222 COVID-19 vaccine. TCRdb keeps only in-frame clones here, not all; method: immunoSEQ multiplex PCR. Of around 200,000 clones in the sample, more than 80% were seen once. This specimen consisted of peripheral blood, obtained on day 0 of AZD1222 vaccination. All receptors derive from an adult in good health.

CDR3 bases: TGTGCCAGCAGCAAAACTGCAGATGCTAACTATGGCTACACCTTC. Encoded protein: CASSKTADANYGYTF. V and J are TRBV21-1 and TRBJ1-2. TRBV21-1 constitutes a pseudogene. The CDR3 is made up of 15 amino acids.

The V gene is TRBV3-1 (or the pseudogene TRBV3-2), the J gene TRBJ2-3; 10 bases are a match to TRBD2. The CDR3 is made up of 16 amino acids. The germline CDR1 and CDR2 sequences are LGHDT and YNNKEL (reference sequence). The trim removed 4 bases at V and 0 bases at J, leaving 4 bases unmatched. The CDR3 DNA sequence: TGTGCCAGCAGCCCCGGGACTAGCGAGAGCACAGATACGCAGTATTTT. Translated: CASSPGTSESTDTQYF.

Comment on this clone: Other DNA sequences in this specimen translate into the identical CDR3. The CDR3 sequence is CASSRQGDQPQHF. CDR3 coding DNA: TGTGCCAGCAGCCGACAGGGCGACCAGCCCCAGCATTTT. The chain combines TRBV3-1 (or the pseudogene TRBV3-2) with TRBJ1-5; 7 nucleotides line up with TRBD1. The CDR3 covers 13 residues. The junction had 4 bases not matched to a gene; V was cut back by 4 bases and J by 7 bases. Germline-derived CDR1 and CDR2 are LGHDT and YNNKEL (reference sequence).

Worth noting for this clone: Other DNA sequences in this specimen translate into the identical CDR3. The chain is built from TRBV6-5 and TRBJ1-1; D is undetermined. The CDR3 covers 12 residues. Germline V gives CDR1 MNHEY, CDR2 SVGAGI. V lost 1 base, J lost 5 bases, and 5 bases lay in between. As DNA, the CDR3 is TGTGCCAGCAGTTACTTGGGTACTGAAGCTTTCTTT. Translating gives CASSYLGTEAFF.

The chain recombines TRBV13 with TRBJ1-3; D is unresolved. The germline V gene encodes CDR1 PRHDT and CDR2 FYEKMQ (reference sequence). This CDR3 has 18 amino acids. Trimming shortened V by 1 base and J by 0 bases, and 16 bases separated the two germline ends. CDR3 coding DNA: TGTGCCAGCAGCTTAGAATGGGGAGACGAGATCTCTGGAAACACCATATATTTT. It translates to CASSLEWGDEISGNTIYF. Full variable domain (rest looked up from reference TRBV13 and TRBJ1-3): AAGVIQSPRHLIKEKRETATLKCYPIPRHDTVYWYQQGPGQDPQFLISFYEKMQSDKGSIPDRFSAQQFSDYHSELNMSSLELGDSALYFCASSLEWGDEISGNTIYFGEGSWLTVV.

J is TRBJ1-2 and V is TRBV18, with D hard to call. This CDR3 is 15 amino acids long. The ends were cut back, 6 bases at V and 8 bases at J, with 22 bases in the middle. The germline gives CDR1 KGHSH, CDR2 LQKENI. This chain's CDR3 is CASSPVPDHYVGYTF. DNA for the CDR3: TGTGCCAGCTCCCCGGTACCGGACCACTATGTGGGCTACACCTTC.

This CDR3 is CSVGGVLTGELFF. The CDR3 nucleotides read TGCAGCGTTGGTGGAGTCCTCACCGGGGAGCTGTTTTTT. V is TRBV29-1 and J is TRBJ2-2; D gene unclear. The CDR3 runs 13 residues. Germline CDR1 reads SQVTM; CDR2 reads ANQGSEA. V lost 4 bases and J lost 4, with 10 bases in between.

This chain links TRBV5-1 with TRBJ1-2, with TRBD1 matching 7 bases. The length of the CDR3 is 14 residues. Germline V lookup: CDR1 SGHRS, CDR2 YFSETQ. The ends lost 3 bases at V and 4 bases at J; junction bases unmatched: 6. The CDR3 is CASSSGQELYGYTF. As DNA, the CDR3 is TGCGCCAGCAGCTCCGGACAGGAGCTCTATGGCTACACCTTC.

Details on this clone: At one end, the junction sequence differs from germline, possibly due to a read error. The chain is built from TRBV19 and TRBJ1-5, with TRBD1 as a possible D gene (6 bases). CDR3 length: 15 residues. Germline CDR1 is LNHDA and CDR2 is SQIVND (reference sequence). CDR3 amino acids: CASSVERGSNQPQHF. The CDR3 DNA reads TGTGCCAGTAGTGTAGAAAGGGGGAGCAATCAGCCCCAGCATTTT. The complete variable domain, with remaining parts taken from reference TRBV19 and TRBJ1-5, reads DGGITQSPKYLFRKEGQNVTLSCEQNLNHDAMYWYRQDPGQGLRLIYYSQIVNDFQKGDIAEGYSVSREKKESFPLTVTSAQKNPTAFYLCASSVERGSNQPQHFGDGTRLSIL.

The chain combines TRBV20-1 with TRBJ2-7; 8 positions agree with TRBD1. The germline CDR1 and CDR2 sequences are DFQATT and SNEGSKA (reference sequence). J was trimmed by 4 bases and V by 3 bases; bases with no gene match: 8. The CDR3 sequence is 14 residues long. In DNA, the CDR3 is TGCAGTGCTAGTAAGGGCCAGGGGGCTTACGAGCAGTACTTC. Its translation is CSASKGQGAYEQYF.

The CDR3 region is CASSIGTGINQPQHF. Written as DNA, the CDR3 is TGTGCCAGTAGTATAGGGACAGGTATCAATCAGCCCCAGCATTTT. This chain uses TRBV19 with TRBJ1-5, with 7 nucleotides matching TRBD1. The length of the CDR3 is 15 residues. The V gene's germline CDR1 is LNHDA and CDR2 SQIVND (reference sequence). V dropped 1 base and J dropped 3; count of bases not matched to a gene: 3. Together with reference TRBV19 and TRBJ1-5, the CDR3 gives the full variable domain: DGGITQSPKYLFRKEGQNVTLSCEQNLNHDAMYWYRQDPGQGLRLIYYSQIVNDFQKGDIAEGYSVSREKKESFPLTVTSAQKNPTAFYLCASSIGTGINQPQHFGDGTRLSIL.